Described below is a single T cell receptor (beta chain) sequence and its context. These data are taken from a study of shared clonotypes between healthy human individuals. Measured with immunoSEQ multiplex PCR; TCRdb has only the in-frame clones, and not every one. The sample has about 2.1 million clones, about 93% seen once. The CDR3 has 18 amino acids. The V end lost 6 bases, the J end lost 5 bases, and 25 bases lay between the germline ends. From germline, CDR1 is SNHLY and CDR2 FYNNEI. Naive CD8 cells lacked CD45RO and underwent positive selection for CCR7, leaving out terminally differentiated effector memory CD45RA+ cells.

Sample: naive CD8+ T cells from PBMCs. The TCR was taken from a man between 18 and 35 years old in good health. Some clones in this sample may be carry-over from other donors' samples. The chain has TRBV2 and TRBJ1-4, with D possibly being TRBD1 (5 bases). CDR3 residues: CASRETGGEQAENEKLFF. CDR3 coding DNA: TGTGCCAGCAGGGAAACCGGAGGGGAGCAGGCAGAGAATGAAAAACTGTTTTTT. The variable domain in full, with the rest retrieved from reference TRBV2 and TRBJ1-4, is EPEVTQTPSHQVTQMGQEVILRCVPISNHLYFYWYRQILGQKVEFLVSFYNNEISEKSEIFDDQFSVERPDGSNFTLKIRSTKLEDSAMYFCASRETGGEQAENEKLFFGSGTQLSVL.